Listed below are T cell receptor beta chains from one sample, sequenced in a study of blood T cell repertoires in COVID-19. Measured with immunoSEQ multiplex PCR; TCRdb has only the in-frame clones, and not every one. The sample holds fewer than 450,000 clones, roughly nine tenths seen once. Sequenced: PBMCs or T cells enriched from blood (not recorded which). Source of these receptors: a woman in her thirties who had recovered from COVID-19. The CDR3 runs from the conserved cysteine through the conserved F or W.

j_call | v_call | cdr3_aa
TRBJ2-1 | TRBV9 | CASSVVDPGQLRPYNEQFF
TRBJ1-5 | TRBV19 | CASSLDRQINQPQHF
TRBJ2-7 | TRBV5-4 | CSWGGTPSSYEQYF
TRBJ2-5 | TRBV27 | CASGDRRQETQYF
TRBJ2-7 | TRBV7-2 | CASSPPTVWADF
TRBJ1-1 | TRBV19 | CASSRVEAAGLNTEAFF
TRBJ2-3 | TRBV27 | CASSSRDPSTDTQYF
TRBJ2-7 | TRBV7-8 | CASSRTDSYEQYF
TRBJ1-5 | TRBV6-5 | CASSRQGASNQPQHF
TRBJ2-7 | TRBV23-1 | CASRRNEQYF
TRBJ1-3 | TRBV4-3 | CASSKGTGTTGNTIYF
TRBJ1-2 | TRBV11-2 | CASSLTPGRFYGYTF
TRBJ1-2 | TRBV18 | CASSPGDRAWYGYTF
TRBJ1-2 | TRBV2 | CASRADRSTNYGYTF
TRBJ2-7 | TRBV28 | CATGDRGSEQYF
TRBJ2-7 | TRBV23-1 | CASSAPALAGCYEQYF
TRBJ1-4 | TRBV6-5 | CASAWSREKLFF
TRBJ1-1 | TRBV2 | CASSDSGRTEAFF
TRBJ1-1 | TRBV7-9 | CASSPPRTGRSEAFF
TRBJ1-1 | TRBV6-5 | CASSPTRNTEAFF
TRBJ2-5 | TRBV5-1 | CASSVTGEETQYF
TRBJ1-5 | TRBV10-3 | CAISEGSVSQPQHF
TRBJ1-2 | TRBV28 | CASSGDPGGYGYTF
TRBJ2-7 | TRBV28 | CASSGQIYEQYF
TRBJ2-7 | TRBV3-1/TRBV3-2 | CASSLGTVSYEQYF
TRBJ2-7 | TRBV28 | CASMRPGLVTYEQYF
TRBJ1-2 | TRBV5-1 | CASSPDTGAVSGYTF
TRBJ2-2 | TRBV11-2 | CASSPRLAGAGELFF
TRBJ1-5 | TRBV28 | CASSFVGGQGIQPQHF